Listed below are T cell receptor beta chains from one sample, sequenced in a study of blood T cell repertoires in COVID-19. Assay: immunoSEQ multiplex PCR; the TCRdb copy retains only in-frame clones and omits some. The table has about 190,000 clones, approximately 87% seen once; the top ten hold 0.88%. The sample taken for sequencing was peripheral blood. These receptors originate from a woman aged 18-35 years who had recovered from COVID-19. CDR3s include the opening cysteine and the closing phenylalanine or tryptophan. The D gene is left open where the match is weak. Only some rows state a clone size, as once, few, many or a class for expanded clones.

j_call d_call v_call clone_size cdr3_aa cdr3_nt
TRBJ1-4 NA TRBV6-5 NA CASRPQGYKNEKLFF TGTGCCAGCAGGCCTCAGGGGTACAAGAATGAAAAACTGTTTTTT
TRBJ2-3 TRBD2 TRBV5-1 NA CASSPGTSGRVGTDTQYF TGCGCCAGCAGCCCTGGGACTAGCGGGAGGGTGGGCACAGATACGCAGTATTTT
TRBJ2-3 NA TRBV19 once CATLGGADTQYF TGTGCCACTTTGGGCGGGGCAGATACGCAGTATTTT
TRBJ1-6 TRBD1 TRBV4-3 NA CASSRHVLGQERSPLHF TGCGCCAGCAGCCGCCACGTCCTGGGACAGGAACGTTCACCCCTCCACTTT
TRBJ2-3 NA TRBV7-2 NA CASSPVQGGGTDTQYF TGTGCCAGCAGCCCTGTACAGGGTGGTGGAACAGATACGCAGTATTTT
TRBJ2-1 NA TRBV7-3 NA CASSLGGASYNEQFF TGTGCCAGCAGCTTAGGGGGGGCCTCCTACAATGAGCAGTTCTTC
TRBJ2-1 TRBD2 TRBV6-4 NA CASSVGTSVTNEQFF TGTGCCAGCAGTGTAGGGACTAGTGTCACCAATGAGCAGTTCTTC
TRBJ2-1 TRBD2 TRBV4-1 NA CASSQIPVSGGWDEQFF TGCGCCAGCAGCCAAATCCCTGTTAGCGGGGGCTGGGATGAGCAGTTCTTC
TRBJ1-1 NA TRBV19 NA CASSILITGVNTEAFF TGTGCCAGTAGTATTCTAATTACAGGCGTGAACACTGAAGCTTTCTTT
TRBJ1-2 NA TRBV25-1 NA CASSDRASWSGYTF TGTGCCAGCAGTGATAGAGCTTCGTGGAGTGGCTACACCTTC
TRBJ1-3 NA TRBV5-4 NA CASSSTRQGKAGNTIYF TGTGCCAGCAGCTCCACCCGCCAGGGAAAAGCTGGAAACACCATATATTTT
TRBJ1-6 NA TRBV6-1 few CASSEETDSYNSPLHF TGTGCCAGCAGTGAGGAGACAGACTCCTATAATTCACCCCTCCACTTT
TRBJ2-1 NA TRBV27 NA CASSSGTPYNEQFF TGTGCCAGCTCCTCCGGGACTCCTTACAATGAGCAGTTCTTC
TRBJ1-2 TRBD1 TRBV3-1/TRBV3-2 NA CASSPDRRGYGYTF TGTGCCAGCAGCCCGGACAGGCGCGGTTATGGCTACACCTTC
TRBJ1-2 NA TRBV16 NA CASSQSQANYGYTF TGTGCCAGCAGCCAATCTCAGGCGAACTATGGCTACACCTTC
TRBJ1-2 NA TRBV5-1 NA CASSPTRGVNYGYTF TGCGCCAGCAGCCCGACCAGAGGAGTCAACTATGGCTACACCTTC
TRBJ1-5 TRBD1 TRBV24-1 once CATGTGDLPQHF TGTGCCACCGGGACAGGGGACTTGCCCCAGCATTTT
TRBJ2-3 TRBD2 TRBV7-2 NA CASSSLAGGTDTQYF TGTGCCAGCAGCTCGCTAGCGGGAGGCACAGATACGCAGTATTTT
TRBJ2-5 NA TRBV6-6 NA CASRQGTETQYF TGTGCCAGCAGACAGGGAACAGAGACCCAGTACTTC
TRBJ2-2 NA TRBV3-1/TRBV3-2 NA CASSQAMAGELFF TGTGCCAGCAGCCAAGCTATGGCCGGGGAGCTGTTTTTT
TRBJ2-1 NA TRBV19 once CASSMRSSGGLSNEQFF TGTGCCAGTAGTATGAGATCGAGCGGAGGGCTTTCCAATGAGCAGTTCTTC
TRBJ2-7 TRBD2 TRBV2 NA CASSPPSGGTYEQYF TGTGCCAGCAGCCCACCTAGCGGGGGGACCTACGAGCAGTACTTC
TRBJ2-2 TRBD2 TRBV6-2/TRBV6-3 once CASSYSGGMAGELFF TGTGCCAGCAGTTACTCGGGGGGGATGGCCGGGGAGCTGTTTTTT
TRBJ2-2 NA TRBV5-1 NA CASSLGLDNTGELFF TGCGCCAGCAGCTTGGGGCTAGATAACACCGGGGAGCTGTTTTTT
TRBJ1-2 TRBD1 TRBV27 NA CASSLDGQVQVNGYTF TGTGCCAGCAGTTTAGACGGACAGGTCCAGGTGAATGGCTACACCTTC
TRBJ1-4 TRBD1 TRBV19 NA CASRDRENEKLFF TGTGCCAGCCGGGACAGGGAAAATGAAAAACTGTTTTTT
TRBJ1-2 NA TRBV5-1 NA CASSLERTNYGYTF TGCGCCAGCAGCTTGGAGAGGACTAACTATGGCTACACCTTC
TRBJ1-6 TRBD1 TRBV6-5 NA CASSRQGRNSPLHF TGTGCCAGCAGCAGACAGGGGCGCAATTCACCCCTCCACTTT
TRBJ2-1 TRBD2 TRBV6-2/TRBV6-3 NA CASSQSGGAYNEQFF TGTGCCAGCAGCCAGAGCGGGGGGGCTTACAATGAGCAGTTCTTC
TRBJ2-2 NA TRBV18 NA CASSPGQGRTGELFF TGTGCCAGCTCACCGGGGCAGGGAAGGACCGGGGAGCTGTTTTTT
TRBJ2-5 TRBD2 TRBV11-2 NA CASSSPPAGAARETQYF TGTGCCAGCAGCTCACCCCCAGCGGGAGCGGCCCGGGAGACCCAGTACTTC
TRBJ2-1 NA TRBV4-3 NA CASSQEGSRGYNEQFF TGCGCCAGCAGCCAAGAAGGTAGCAGGGGCTACAATGAGCAGTTCTTC
TRBJ2-7 NA TRBV19 few CASSLGGASSYEQYF TGTGCCAGTAGTCTGGGGGGGGCCAGCTCCTACGAGCAGTACTTC
TRBJ1-2 TRBD1 TRBV5-1 NA CASSVSNPGQGGYGYTF TGCGCCAGCAGCGTCTCAAATCCGGGACAGGGGGGCTATGGCTACACCTTC
TRBJ2-1 TRBD2 TRBV7-3 NA CASSLYATGGPHEQFF TGTGCCAGCAGCTTATACGCAACGGGAGGGCCCCATGAGCAGTTCTTC
TRBJ2-2 NA TRBV9 NA CARSARWGVYGELFF TGTGCCCGCAGCGCGAGGTGGGGGGTTTACGGGGAGCTGTTTTTT
TRBJ2-3 TRBD2 TRBV5-6 NA CASSSLGLAGLSTDTQYF TGTGCCAGCAGCTCGCTCGGACTAGCGGGATTAAGCACAGATACGCAGTATTTT
TRBJ2-1 NA TRBV4-2 NA CASSQESRSSGLDNEQFF TGTGCCAGCAGCCAAGAAAGCCGGAGTAGCGGCCTTGACAATGAGCAGTTCTTC
TRBJ2-3 TRBD1 TRBV5-4 NA CASSAGQGPSTDTQYF TGTGCCAGCAGCGCTGGACAGGGGCCAAGCACAGATACGCAGTATTTT
TRBJ1-5 TRBD1 TRBV5-4 many CASSWDRNQPQHF TGTGCCAGCAGCTGGGACAGGAATCAGCCCCAGCATTTT
TRBJ2-2 TRBD1 TRBV6-6 once CASSPRTGGGGLFF TGTGCCAGCAGTCCGAGGACAGGGGGTGGAGGGCTGTTTTTT
TRBJ2-1 TRBD2 TRBV6-2/TRBV6-3 once CASSYTHVGAGGHNEQFF TGTGCCAGCAGTTACACCCACGTGGGGGCGGGAGGGCACAATGAGCAGTTCTTC
TRBJ2-7 NA TRBV13 NA CASSSLERRGYEQYF TGTGCCAGCAGCTCCCTCGAGCGCCGGGGGTACGAGCAGTACTTC
TRBJ1-1 NA TRBV18 NA CASSPDGAGEAFF TGTGCCAGCTCACCCGACGGGGCGGGGGAAGCTTTCTTT
TRBJ1-5 NA TRBV27 NA CASSLSGGSSNQPQHF TGTGCCAGCAGTTTATCCGGGGGATCAAGCAATCAGCCCCAGCATTTT
TRBJ2-1 NA TRBV3-1/TRBV3-2 NA CASSLFMSSYNEQFF TGTGCCAGCAGCCTTTTTATGAGCTCCTACAATGAGCAGTTCTTC
TRBJ1-5 NA TRBV4-1 NA CASSQPGTNNQPQHF TGCGCCAGCAGCCAACCCGGGACAAACAATCAGCCCCAGCATTTT
TRBJ1-5 NA TRBV28 NA CASSYYTGRGNQPQHF TGTGCCAGCAGTTACTATACAGGAAGGGGCAATCAGCCCCAGCATTTT
TRBJ1-1 NA TRBV7-8 NA CASSPGTLNTKAFF TGTGCCAGCAGCCCAGGGACTTTGAACACTAAAGCTTTCTTT
TRBJ1-5 NA TRBV6-5 NA CASRQGNQPQHF TGTGCCAGCAGACAGGGCAATCAGCCCCAGCATTTT
TRBJ1-1 NA TRBV20-1 NA CSASLEWSTEAFF TGCAGTGCTAGTCTGGAGTGGAGCACTGAAGCTTTCTTT
TRBJ1-3 NA TRBV4-3 NA CASSQGLVGGSGNTIYF TGCGCCAGCAGCCAAGGCTTAGTGGGGGGATCTGGAAACACCATATATTTT
TRBJ1-2 TRBD1 TRBV6-5 NA CASSLHSTGAYGYTF TGTGCCAGCAGCCTCCACTCGACAGGGGCCTATGGCTACACCTTC
TRBJ2-1 NA TRBV5-1 NA CASSPLAGSYNEQFF TGCGCCAGCAGCCCTCTGGCGGGGAGTTACAATGAGCAGTTCTTC